This T cell receptor beta chain is drawn from a study of beta chain features in type 1 diabetes. Study findings and constraints: Reduced insertions and increased deletions marked VDJ junctions in type 1 diabetes patients.

A note on this clone: What it binds is not known. The sample contains more than one DNA sequence encoding this CDR3.

Sampling consisted of one heparinised blood draw per donor, averaging approximately 120 mL. Staining for CD45RO/CCR7/CD25/CD127/CD95/CD27 allowed sorting of CD4+ naive, central memory, regulatory and stem cell-like memory cells. CDR1 and CDR2 (germline): SGDLS, YYNGEE. The ends were cut back, 0 bases at V and 4 bases at J, with 7 bases in the middle. This CDR3 spans 14 amino acids. TCRB transcripts that were expressed got sequenced, as all of the isolated RNA had been reverse transcribed. Method: immunoSEQ multiplex PCR; TCRdb's copy keeps in-frame clones and lacks some. The table lists about 450,000 clones, around 10% of them singletons.

The sample consisted of naive CD4+ T cells from blood. The receptor was isolated from a woman aged 18-35 years in good health. The genes are TRBV9 and TRBJ2-2, with D possibly TRBD1 on 5 matching bases. CDR3 nucleotide sequence: TGTGCCAGCAGCGTAGATGGGGCCACCGGGGAGCTGTTTTTT. Amino acids: CASSVDGATGELFF. The complete variable domain, with remaining parts taken from reference TRBV9 and TRBJ2-2, reads DSGVTQTPKHLITATGQRVTLRCSPRSGDLSVYWYQQSLDQGLQFLIQYYNGEERAKGNILERFSAQQFPDLHSELNLSSLELGDSALYFCASSVDGATGELFFGEGSRLTVL.